The present T cell receptor beta chain was sequenced within a study of blood T cell repertoires in COVID-19. The age range of participants was 18 to 89 years, with residence in around 22 US areas. The data were produced by immunoSEQ multiplex PCR, yet TCRdb's version contains in-frame clones alone and is incomplete. The data contain 190,000 or so clones, about four fifths of them singletons. This clonotype was obtained from a man in his forties who had recovered from COVID-19. Sequencing used PBMCs or T cells enriched from blood (not recorded which).

The CDR3 coding sequence is TGTGCCAGCAGTGCGCAGACAGGGATCGGCGGCTACACCTTC. This sequence encodes CASSAQTGIGGYTF. The chain couples TRBV25-1 to TRBJ1-2; 7 bases map to TRBD1. CDR1 is MGHDK, CDR2 SYGVNS, per germline. Unmatched junction bases numbered 10, after V lost 4 bases and J lost 8 bases. This CDR3 is 14 amino acids long.